This T cell receptor beta chain comes out of a study of OX40 agonist ivuxolimab in advanced cancers. Overall study results and limits: Clonal expansion from baseline to week 6 occurred in both CD4+ and CD8+ T cells.

Remarks on this clone: The target antigen is unknown.

Repertoires were generated with immunoSEQ multiplex PCR, while TCRdb's copy carries only in-frame clones and drops some. In the table there are approximately 59,000 clones, more than 80% of which are singletons. Sample: CD4+ or CD8+ T cells sorted from blood, taken in a trial of the OX40 agonist ivuxolimab. This clonotype was sampled from an adult with an advanced solid tumor such as melanoma, head and neck, liver or kidney cancer.

The CDR3 DNA follows: TGTGCCAGCAGTTCCCTCCCCTCCGGAGAGCAGTACTTC. Translating gives CASSSLPSGEQYF. The chain uses TRBV25-1 and TRBJ2-7, with D unclear. There are 13 residues in the CDR3. The V end was cut by 5 bases, the J end by 7 bases, with 15 bases between. Germline V gene lookup returns CDR1 MGHDK and CDR2 SYGVNS.